What follows are 14 T cell receptor beta chains derived from one specimen sequenced in a study of early T cells in non-severe SARS-CoV-2 infection. MiXCR, run by TCRdb on the 5' RACE reads, gives a single entry per CDR3 protein. The sample consists of approximately 66,000 distinct CDR3 sequences, roughly 13% of them appearing once. Sample: whole blood. The receptors shown here come from an adult who was a healthcare worker with PCR-confirmed SARS-CoV-2 infection or an uninfected control (not recorded which).

In DNA form, the CDR3 reads TGCAGCGTTGAGGGGGCGTTGTATGGCTACACCTTC. It yields the protein CSVEGALYGYTF. The chain is built from TRBV29-1 and TRBJ1-2, with D tentatively TRBD1 (6 bases). Germline CDR1 reads SQVTM; CDR2 reads ANQGSEA. This CDR3 has 12 residues. V lost 3 bases to trimming and J lost 5 bases, with 10 bases between them.

The V call is TRBV9, the J call TRBJ2-3; possibly TRBD2 for D (6 bases). The CDR3 totals 14 residues. The V end lost 0 bases, the J end lost 1 base, and 6 bases lay between the germline ends. Germline CDR1 SGDLS, CDR2 YYNGEE. In DNA, the CDR3 is TGTGCCAGCAGCGTAGGGGAGGGCACAGATACGCAGTATTTT. It codes for CASSVGEGTDTQYF.

The rearrangement links TRBV7-2 to TRBJ2-1, with TRBD2 identical over 10 bases. Germline values: CDR1 SGHTA, CDR2 FQGNSA. The trim removed 6 bases at V and 2 bases at J, leaving 4 bases unmatched. The CDR3 spans 15 residues. CDR3 region: CASREGLAAYNEQFF. As DNA, the CDR3 is TGTGCCAGCAGGGAAGGACTAGCGGCCTACAATGAGCAGTTCTTC.

This clonotype was counted at least ten times. The V call is TRBV13, the J call TRBJ2-7; 10 bases are shared with TRBD2. The CDR3 is 15 amino acids. The V gene's germline CDR1 is PRHDT and CDR2 FYEKMQ (reference sequence). The trim removed 5 bases at V and 5 bases at J, leaving 9 bases unmatched. For the CDR3, the DNA is TGTGCCAGCAGCCCTATAGCGGGAGGAAGCAACGAGCAGTACTTC. Protein product: CASSPIAGGSNEQYF.

In this sample, this clonotype turned up a few times. The chain is built from TRBV6-5 and TRBJ1-4; 7 bases map to TRBD1. The CDR3 is 14 residues long. Trimming took 4 bases from V and 5 from J; bases not matched to a gene: 4. The V gene's germline CDR1 is MNHEY and CDR2 SVGAGI. The CDR3 DNA reads TGTGCCAGCAGTTCCGGGACAGCGAATGAAAAACTGTTTTTT. Translated: CASSSGTANEKLFF.

This clonotype occurred many times. The V call is TRBV7-7, the J call TRBJ2-1, with 7 bases lining up with TRBD2. With V trimmed by 2 bases and J by 5 bases, 9 bases remained unmatched. The CDR3 spans 16 residues. Germline CDR1 is SSHAT and CDR2 is FNYEAQ (reference sequence). CDR3 DNA: TGTGCCAGCAGCTTATCTGGGGGGGGAACCCACAATGAGCAGTTCTTC. It translates to CASSLSGGGTHNEQFF. Filled out from reference TRBV7-7 and TRBJ2-1, the complete variable domain reads GAGVSQSPRYKVTKRGQDVTLRCDPISSHATLYWYQQALGQGPEFLTYFNYEAQPDKSGLPSDRFSAERPEGSISTLTIQRTEQRDSAMYRCASSLSGGGTHNEQFFGPGTRLTVL.

This clonotype showed up many times. The V gene is TRBV29-1, the J gene TRBJ1-2; TRBD1 matches 7 bases. This CDR3 is 13 amino acids long. Trimming at V came to 6 bases and at J to 2 bases, leaving 6 bases not matched to a gene. The germline CDR1 and CDR2 sequences are SQVTM and ANQGSEA. CDR3 in amino acids: CSVRGQQNYGYTF. The CDR3 DNA sequence: TGCAGCGTCCGGGGACAGCAAAACTATGGCTACACCTTC.

The CDR3 DNA sequence: TGTGCCAGCAGACCTCCCGTGTTGCAGACCCAGTACTTC. This gives the protein CASRPPVLQTQYF. V and J are TRBV7-2 and TRBJ2-5, with D hard to call. CDR1 is SGHTA, CDR2 FQGNSA, per germline. Between the trimmed V and J ends, which lost 6 bases and 6 bases, there was a span of 14 bases. The CDR3 runs to 13 residues. Supplemented by reference TRBV7-2 and TRBJ2-5, the full variable domain reads GAGVSQSPSNKVTEKGKDVELRCDPISGHTALYWYRQSLGQGLEFLIYFQGNSAPDKSGLPSDRFSAERTGGSVSTLTIQRTQQEDSAVYLCASRPPVLQTQYFGPGTRLLVL.

The chain uses TRBV5-1 and TRBJ1-4; a possible D gene is TRBD1 (5 bases). The CDR3 has 14 residues. Germline V gene lookup returns CDR1 SGHRS and CDR2 YFSETQ. V gave up 4 bases and J gave up 8 bases, with 15 bases separating them. The CDR3, as DNA: TGCGCCAGCAGCACGGGACCGTCGGAAGAAAAACTGTTTTTT. Protein product: CASSTGPSEEKLFF.

This clonotype has just a few counts. This rearrangement joins TRBV20-1 to TRBJ2-3; 7 positions match TRBD2. CDR3 length: 13 residues. Germline V gene lookup returns CDR1 DFQATT and CDR2 SNEGSKA (reference sequence). V lost 6 bases, J lost 1 base, and 4 bases stayed unmatched. The CDR3 loop is CSARTSGTDTQYF. The CDR3 DNA sequence: TGCAGTGCCCGGACTAGTGGCACAGATACGCAGTATTTT.

This clonotype showed up just a few times. V gene TRBV5-4 combines with J gene TRBJ2-3; 11 bases fit TRBD2. In germline, CDR1 is SGHNT, CDR2 YYREEE (reference sequence). With V trimmed by 4 bases and J by 6 bases, 10 bases remained unmatched. The CDR3 totals 16 residues. CDR3 loop: CASSPGTSGLRDTQYF. The CDR3 region has the DNA TGTGCCAGCAGCCCCGGGACTAGCGGCTTGCGGGATACGCAGTATTTT. Full variable domain (outside the CDR3, taken from reference TRBV5-4 and TRBJ2-3): ETGVTQSPTHLIKTRGQQVTLRCSSQSGHNTVSWYQQALGQGPQFIFQYYREEENGRGNFPPRFSGLQFPNYSSELNVNALELDDSALYLCASSPGTSGLRDTQYFGPGTRLTVL.

This clonotype has more than one count but fewer than ten. This chain joins TRBV7-6 and TRBJ2-5; D call uncertain. The CDR3 spans 14 residues. The ends were cut back, 5 bases at V and 3 bases at J, with 13 bases in the middle. Per the germline V gene, CDR1 is SGHVS and CDR2 is FNYEAQ. The CDR3 sequence is CASSRFGSEETQYF. The CDR3 DNA sequence: TGTGCCAGCAGCCGATTCGGGTCGGAAGAGACCCAGTACTTC.

This clonotype occurred a few times. The chain has TRBV28 and TRBJ1-3, with no clear D. Germline V CDR1 and CDR2: MDHEN, SYDVKM. The CDR3 runs to 14 residues. V shed 2 bases and J shed 4 bases, with 9 bases lying between them. The CDR3 sequence: CASSLRGFGNTIYF. The CDR3 nucleotides read TGTGCCAGCAGTTTACGGGGTTTCGGAAACACCATATATTTT.

CDR3 loop: CASSRGVYNEQFF. The DNA for the CDR3 is TGTGCCAGCAGCCGCGGGGTCTACAATGAGCAGTTCTTC. The V gene is TRBV14, the J gene TRBJ2-1, with D tentatively TRBD2 (6 bases). Germline V lookup: CDR1 SGHDN, CDR2 FVKESK. Trimming took 4 bases from V and 3 from J, leaving 7 bases between them. There are 13 residues in the CDR3.